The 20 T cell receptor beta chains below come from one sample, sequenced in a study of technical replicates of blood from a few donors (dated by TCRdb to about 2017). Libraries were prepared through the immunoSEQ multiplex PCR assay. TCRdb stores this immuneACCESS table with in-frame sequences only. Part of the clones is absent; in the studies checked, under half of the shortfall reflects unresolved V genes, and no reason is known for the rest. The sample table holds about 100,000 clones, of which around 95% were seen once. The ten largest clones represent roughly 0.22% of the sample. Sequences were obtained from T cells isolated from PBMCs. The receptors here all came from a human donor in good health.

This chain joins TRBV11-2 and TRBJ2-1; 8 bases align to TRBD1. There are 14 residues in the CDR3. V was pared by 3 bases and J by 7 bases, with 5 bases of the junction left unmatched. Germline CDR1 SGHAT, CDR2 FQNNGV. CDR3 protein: CASSLVRGRNEQFF. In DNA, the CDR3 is TGTGCCAGCAGCTTGGTCAGGGGGCGGAATGAGCAGTTCTTC.

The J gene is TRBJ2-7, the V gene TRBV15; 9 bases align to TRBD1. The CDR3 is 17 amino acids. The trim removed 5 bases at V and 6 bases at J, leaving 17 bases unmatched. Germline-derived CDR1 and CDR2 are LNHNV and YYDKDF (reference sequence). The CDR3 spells CATSRSFGGQGRGEQYF. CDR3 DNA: TGTGCCACCAGCCGCTCGTTTGGTGGACAGGGGAGAGGCGAGCAGTACTTC.

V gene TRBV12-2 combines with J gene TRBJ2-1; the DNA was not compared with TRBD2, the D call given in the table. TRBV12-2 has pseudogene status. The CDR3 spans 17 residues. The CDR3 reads CASRSEAGEGPYNEQFF. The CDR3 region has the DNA TGTGCAAGTCGCTCGGAAGCGGGAGAGGGCCCCTACAATGAGCAGTTCTTC.

CDR3 loop: CASSSWTSGSVDEQFF. The CDR3 DNA reads as TGTGCCAGCAGTTCATGGACTAGCGGGTCGGTCGATGAGCAGTTCTTC. The rearrangement links TRBV25-1 to TRBJ2-1, with TRBD2 identical over 11 bases. Germline lookup yields CDR1 MGHDK and CDR2 SYGVNS. The junction had 11 bases not matched to a gene; V was cut back by 5 bases and J by 8 bases. The CDR3 has 16 residues. The whole variable domain, remainder taken from reference TRBV25-1 and TRBJ2-1, is EADIYQTPRYLVIGTGKKITLECSQTMGHDKMYWYQQDPGMELHLIHYSYGVNSTEKGDLSSESTVSRIRTEHFPLTLESARPSHTSQYLCASSSWTSGSVDEQFFGPGTRLTVL.

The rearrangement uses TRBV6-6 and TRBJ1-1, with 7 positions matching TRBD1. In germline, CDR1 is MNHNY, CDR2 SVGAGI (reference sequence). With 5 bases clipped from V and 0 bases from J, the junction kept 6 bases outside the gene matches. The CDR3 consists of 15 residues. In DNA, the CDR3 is TGTGCCAGCAGTACCGACAGGGCAGTGAACACTGAAGCTTTCTTT. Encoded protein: CASSTDRAVNTEAFF.

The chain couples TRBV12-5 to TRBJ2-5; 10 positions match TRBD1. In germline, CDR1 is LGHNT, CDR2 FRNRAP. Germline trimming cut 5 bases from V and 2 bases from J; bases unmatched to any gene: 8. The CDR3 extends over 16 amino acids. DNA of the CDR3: TGTGCTAGTGGTGCCCCCTGGGGACAGGGGCAAGAGACCCAGTACTTC. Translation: CASGAPWGQGQETQYF.

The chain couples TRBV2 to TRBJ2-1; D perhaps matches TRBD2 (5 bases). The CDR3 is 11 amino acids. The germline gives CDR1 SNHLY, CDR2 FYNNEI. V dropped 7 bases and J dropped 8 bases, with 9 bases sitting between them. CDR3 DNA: TGTGCCAGCAAGGAGAGGGATGAGCAGTTCTTC. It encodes CASKERDEQFF.

The CDR3 DNA reads as TGTGCCAGCACCCCGGCGGGGGTACTCTCTGGAAACACCATATATTTT. Protein sequence: CASTPAGVLSGNTIYF. The chain carries TRBV7-9 and TRBJ1-3; maybe TRBD1 (5 bases). The germline CDR1 and CDR2 sequences are SEHNR and FQNEAQ (reference sequence). V was clipped by 7 bases and J by 0 bases, with 16 bases between them. CDR3 length equals 16 residues.

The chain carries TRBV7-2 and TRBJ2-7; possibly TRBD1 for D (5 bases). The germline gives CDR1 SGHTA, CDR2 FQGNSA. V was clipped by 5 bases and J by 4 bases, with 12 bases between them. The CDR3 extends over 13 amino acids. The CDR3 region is CASSTRAVYEQYF. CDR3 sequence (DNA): TGTGCCAGCAGCACCAGGGCCGTTTACGAGCAGTACTTC.

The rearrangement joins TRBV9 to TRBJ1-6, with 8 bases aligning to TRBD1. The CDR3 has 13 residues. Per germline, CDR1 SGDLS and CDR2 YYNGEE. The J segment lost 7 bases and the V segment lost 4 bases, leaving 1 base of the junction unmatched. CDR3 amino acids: CASSRDRNSPLHF. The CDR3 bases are TGTGCCAGCAGCAGGGACAGGAATTCACCCCTCCACTTT. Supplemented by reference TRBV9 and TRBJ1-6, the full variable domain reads DSGVTQTPKHLITATGQRVTLRCSPRSGDLSVYWYQQSLDQGLQFLIQYYNGEERAKGNILERFSAQQFPDLHSELNLSSLELGDSALYFCASSRDRNSPLHFGNGTRLTVT.

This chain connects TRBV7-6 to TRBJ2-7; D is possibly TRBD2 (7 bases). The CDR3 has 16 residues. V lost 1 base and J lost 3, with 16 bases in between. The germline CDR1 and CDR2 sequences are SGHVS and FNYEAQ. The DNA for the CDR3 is TGTGCCAGCAGCTTAGAGGGGGGGACGGGCTACTACGAGCAGTACTTC. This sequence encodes CASSLEGGTGYYEQYF.

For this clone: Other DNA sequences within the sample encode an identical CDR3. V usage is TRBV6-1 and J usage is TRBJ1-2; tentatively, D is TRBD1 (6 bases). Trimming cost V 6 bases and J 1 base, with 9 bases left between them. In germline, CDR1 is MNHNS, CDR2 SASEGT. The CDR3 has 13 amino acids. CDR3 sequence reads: CASSEQGNYGYTF. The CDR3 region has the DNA TGTGCCAGCAGCGAACAGGGTAACTATGGCTACACCTTC.

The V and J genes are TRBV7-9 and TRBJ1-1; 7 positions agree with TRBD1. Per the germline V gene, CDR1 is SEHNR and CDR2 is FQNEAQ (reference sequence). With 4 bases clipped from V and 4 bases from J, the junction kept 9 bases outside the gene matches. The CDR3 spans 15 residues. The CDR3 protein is CASSSSGGGGTEAFF. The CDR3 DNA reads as TGTGCCAGCAGCTCATCAGGGGGAGGTGGCACTGAAGCTTTCTTT.

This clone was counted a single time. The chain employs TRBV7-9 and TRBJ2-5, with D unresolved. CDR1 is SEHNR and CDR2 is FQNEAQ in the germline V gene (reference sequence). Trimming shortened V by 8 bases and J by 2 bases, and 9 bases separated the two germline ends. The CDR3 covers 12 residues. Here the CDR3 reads CASVPTQETQYF. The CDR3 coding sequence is TGTGCCAGCGTGCCGACTCAAGAGACCCAGTACTTC.

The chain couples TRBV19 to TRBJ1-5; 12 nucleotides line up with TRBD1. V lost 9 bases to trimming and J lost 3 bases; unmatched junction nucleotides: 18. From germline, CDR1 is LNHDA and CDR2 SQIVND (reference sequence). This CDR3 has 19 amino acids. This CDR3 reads CASPPRDRGRGVPNQPQHF. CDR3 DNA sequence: TGTGCCAGCCCCCCCCGGGACAGGGGGCGCGGAGTCCCCAATCAGCCCCAGCATTTT.

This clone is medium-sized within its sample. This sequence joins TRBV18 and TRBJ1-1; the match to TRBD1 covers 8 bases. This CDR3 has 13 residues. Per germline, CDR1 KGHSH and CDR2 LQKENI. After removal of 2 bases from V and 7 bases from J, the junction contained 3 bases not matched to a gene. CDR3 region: CASSPWDRLEAFF. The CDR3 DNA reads TGTGCCAGCTCACCATGGGACAGGCTTGAAGCTTTCTTT.

The CDR3 sequence is CASSQERLAGYEQYF. The CDR3 nucleotides are TGCGCCAGCAGCCAAGAAAGACTAGCGGGCTACGAGCAGTACTTC. V usage is TRBV4-1 and J usage is TRBJ2-7, with 10 bases lining up with TRBD2. The length of the CDR3 is 15 residues. Germline assignment: CDR1 MGHRA and CDR2 YSYEKL. J was trimmed by 3 bases and V by 0 bases; bases with no gene match: 2.

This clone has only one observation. The CDR3 reads CASSLAGRVNEQFF. The CDR3 DNA is TGTGCCAGCAGCTTGGCGGGTCGTGTTAATGAGCAGTTCTTC. The chain combines TRBV11-3 with TRBJ2-1, with a weak D call TRBD2 (5 bases). The CDR3 contains 14 residues. V was shortened by 3 bases and J by 7 bases, with 13 bases between the two germline ends. Germline V lookup: CDR1 SGHNT, CDR2 YENEEA.

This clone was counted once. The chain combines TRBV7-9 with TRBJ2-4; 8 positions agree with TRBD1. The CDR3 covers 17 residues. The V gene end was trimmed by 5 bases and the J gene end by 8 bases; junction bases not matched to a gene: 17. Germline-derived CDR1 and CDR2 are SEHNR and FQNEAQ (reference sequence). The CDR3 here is CASSTVDGGTGWDIQYF. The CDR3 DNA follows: TGTGCCAGCAGCACAGTAGACGGCGGGACAGGCTGGGACATTCAGTACTTC.

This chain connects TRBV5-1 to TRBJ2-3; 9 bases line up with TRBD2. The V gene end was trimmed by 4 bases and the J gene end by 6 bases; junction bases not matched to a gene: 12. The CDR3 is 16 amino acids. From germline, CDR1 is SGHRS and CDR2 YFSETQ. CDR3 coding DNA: TGCGCCAGCAGCCCGGCTCTAGCGGGATCAACGGATACGCAGTATTTT. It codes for CASSPALAGSTDTQYF.